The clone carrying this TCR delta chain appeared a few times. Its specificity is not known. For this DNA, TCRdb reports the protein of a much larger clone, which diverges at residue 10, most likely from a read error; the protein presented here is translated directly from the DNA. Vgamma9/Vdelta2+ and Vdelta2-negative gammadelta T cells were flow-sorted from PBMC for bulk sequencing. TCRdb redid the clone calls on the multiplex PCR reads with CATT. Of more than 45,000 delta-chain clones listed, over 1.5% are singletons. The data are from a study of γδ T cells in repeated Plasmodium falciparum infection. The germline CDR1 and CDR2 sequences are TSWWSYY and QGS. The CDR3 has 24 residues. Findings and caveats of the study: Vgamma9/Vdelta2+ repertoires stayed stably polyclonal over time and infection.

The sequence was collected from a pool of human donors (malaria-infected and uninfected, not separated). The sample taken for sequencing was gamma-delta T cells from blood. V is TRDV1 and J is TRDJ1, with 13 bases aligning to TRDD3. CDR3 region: CALGERPTSPTGGYAAGYTDKLIF. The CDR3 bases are TGTGCTCTTGGGGAACGACCTACCTCGCCAACTGGGGGATACGCTGCCGGGTACACCGATAAACTCATTTTT.